This T cell receptor (beta chain) was documented in a study of blood T cell repertoires in COVID-19. V was pared by 4 bases and J by 1 base, with 24 bases between. CDR3 size: 18 residues. Germline V gene sequence: CDR1 SGHRS, CDR2 YFSETQ. TCRdb's copy holds only in-frame clones and misses some; the assay was immunoSEQ multiplex PCR. The sample lists about 210,000 clones, roughly 77% occurring once. The J gene is TRBJ2-7, the V gene TRBV5-1; perhaps TRBD1 as D (6 bases). The TCR originated in a man aged 35-49 years who had recovered from COVID-19. Sequenced material: PBMCs or T cells enriched from blood (not recorded which). The CDR3 loop reads CASSVLPLLAGASYEQYF. The CDR3 region has the DNA TGCGCCAGCAGCGTCCTCCCGCTCCTGGCAGGGGCATCCTACGAGCAGTACTTC.